The next 28 T cell receptor beta chains were all read from a single sample in a study of beta chain features in type 1 diabetes. Expressed TCRB transcripts were sequenced because the entire RNA isolate underwent reverse transcription. TCRdb's table, derived via immunoSEQ multiplex PCR, lists solely in-frame clones and lacks some. The sample lists about 360,000 clones, around 12% occurring once. Sequencing was performed on naive CD4+ T cells from blood. The receptor source for this set is a man in his late teens or twenties in good health.

This rearrangement joins TRBV30 to TRBJ2-2, with D possibly being TRBD2 (7 bases). CDR3 length: 14 amino acids. The ends were cut back, 3 bases at V and 4 bases at J, with 12 bases in the middle. Germline CDR1 is GTSNPN and CDR2 is SVGIG (reference sequence). The CDR3 DNA follows: TGTGCCTGGAGAGGGGGGGTTGGCACCGGGGAGCTGTTTTTT. It translates to CAWRGGVGTGELFF.

In its sample, this clone was seen a few times. V and J are TRBV18 and TRBJ2-3; 9 bases agree with TRBD2. The J segment lost 3 bases and the V segment lost 0 bases, leaving 7 bases of the junction unmatched. From germline, CDR1 is KGHSH and CDR2 LQKENI. The CDR3 consists of 17 residues. CDR3 DNA: TGTGCCAGCTCACCACCGGTATTAGCGGGAGTGACAGATACGCAGTATTTT. Translation: CASSPPVLAGVTDTQYF.

The chain links TRBV7-3 to TRBJ2-2; a possible D gene is TRBD2 (5 bases). Trimming took off 3 bases at V and 5 bases at J, with 13 bases between the two ends. The CDR3 is 15 amino acids. The germline V gene has CDR1 SGHTA and CDR2 FQGTGA. In nucleotides, the CDR3 is TGTGCCAGCAGCTTCTCTAGCTCCTATACCGGGGAGCTGTTTTTT. Residues: CASSFSSSYTGELFF.

In this sample, this clone turned up a few times. The J gene is TRBJ2-7, the V gene TRBV7-6, with D possibly matching TRBD1 (6 bases). From germline, CDR1 is SGHVS and CDR2 FNYEAQ. The CDR3 covers 15 residues. Trimming cost V 5 bases and J 2 bases, with 16 bases left between them. The CDR3, as DNA: TGTGCCAGCAGCCCAACCCCGGGACACCCCTACGAGCAGTACTTC. This translates into CASSPTPGHPYEQYF.

In its sample, this clone was seen a few times. J is TRBJ2-1 and V is TRBV5-4; the match to TRBD2 covers 7 bases. The CDR3 is 16 amino acids. J lost 3 bases, V lost 5 bases, and 11 bases had no gene match. Germline V gives CDR1 SGHNT, CDR2 YYREEE (reference sequence). CDR3 DNA: TGTGCCAGCAGTTTTGCCGGGACTACAGTCTACAATGAGCAGTTCTTC. This translates into CASSFAGTTVYNEQFF.

This clone came up a few times. The V call is TRBV11-1, the J call TRBJ1-1; 7 bases match TRBD1. Germline CDR1 reads SGHAT; CDR2 reads FQDESV (reference sequence). The CDR3 totals 13 residues. The V segment lost 3 bases and the J segment 6 bases; nucleotides outside the gene matches: 4. CDR3 bases: TGTGCCAGCAGCTTCAGACAGGGTGCTGAAGCTTTCTTT. It yields the protein CASSFRQGAEAFF.

This clone was picked up a small number of times. CDR3 in amino acids: CASLAAGTRLPHEQYF. The CDR3 region has the DNA TGTGCCAGCCTCGCAGCCGGGACACGGTTGCCCCACGAGCAGTACTTC. The chain has TRBV2 and TRBJ2-7; tentatively, D is TRBD1 (6 bases). The germline V and J ends were trimmed by 8 bases and 5 bases, with 25 bases remaining between them. The CDR3 covers 16 residues. Germline CDR1 SNHLY, CDR2 FYNNEI.

A few counts support this clone. The chain recombines TRBV7-3 with TRBJ2-2; possibly TRBD2 for D (5 bases). The CDR3 contains 14 residues. The germline gives CDR1 SGHTA, CDR2 FQGTGA. V gave up 2 bases and J gave up 8 bases, with 12 bases separating them. The DNA for the CDR3 is TGTGCCAGCAGCTTAGACGGGGAAGAAGGGGAGCTGTTTTTT. Translation gives CASSLDGEEGELFF.

The chain uses TRBV5-4 and TRBJ2-5; D is ambiguous. From germline, CDR1 is SGHNT and CDR2 YYREEE (reference sequence). The CDR3 has 15 amino acids. V was shortened by 4 bases and J by 3 bases, with 16 bases between the two germline ends. The CDR3 bases are TGTGCCAGCAGCCCGAGTCAGCGCGGAGAAGAGACCCAGTACTTC. Its protein is CASSPSQRGEETQYF. Complete variable domain (other parts from reference TRBV5-4 and TRBJ2-5): ETGVTQSPTHLIKTRGQQVTLRCSSQSGHNTVSWYQQALGQGPQFIFQYYREEENGRGNFPPRFSGLQFPNYSSELNVNALELDDSALYLCASSPSQRGEETQYFGPGTRLLVL.

The chain recombines TRBV7-8 with TRBJ2-1, with TRBD2 matching 12 bases. The CDR3 is made up of 14 amino acids. V shed 7 bases, J shed 6 bases, and the junction held 4 bases outside the gene matches. Looked up from germline, CDR1 is SGHVS and CDR2 is FQNEAQ. The CDR3 DNA follows: TGTGCCAGCACCGGACTAGCGGGGCTCAATGAGCAGTTCTTC. Translated, it gives CASTGLAGLNEQFF.

This chain uses TRBV19 with TRBJ1-6; 7 bases fit TRBD1. The CDR3 has 16 residues. In germline, CDR1 is LNHDA, CDR2 SQIVND (reference sequence). The V gene end was trimmed by 3 bases and the J gene end by 7 bases; junction bases not matched to a gene: 9. The CDR3 bases are TGTGCCAGTAGTATGGGACAGAGACTTCGGAATTCACCCCTCCACTTT. Its translation: CASSMGQRLRNSPLHF. The variable domain in full, completed from reference TRBV19 and TRBJ1-6, reads DGGITQSPKYLFRKEGQNVTLSCEQNLNHDAMYWYRQDPGQGLRLIYYSQIVNDFQKGDIAEGYSVSREKKESFPLTVTSAQKNPTAFYLCASSMGQRLRNSPLHFGNGTRLTVT.

The V gene is TRBV10-3, the J gene TRBJ2-3, with a possible D match to TRBD1 (6 bases). From germline, CDR1 is ENHRY and CDR2 SYGVKD. The CDR3 spans 13 residues. The V gene lost 7 bases and the J gene lost 6 bases, with 14 bases spanning the gap. The CDR3 here is CAIMDSLEDTQYF. CDR3 DNA: TGTGCCATCATGGACAGCCTCGAGGATACGCAGTATTTT.

This clone turned up a few times. The chain recombines TRBV5-1 with TRBJ2-7; 9 nucleotides agree with TRBD1. The CDR3 is 15 amino acids. Germline V gene data show CDR1 as SGHRS and CDR2 as YFSETQ. The V and J ends lost 3 bases and 5 bases, in that order; junction bases with no gene match: 9. CDR3: CASSWRTGATDEQYF. The CDR3 DNA is TGCGCCAGCAGCTGGCGGACAGGGGCAACAGACGAGCAGTACTTC.

There are a few counts of this clone. CDR3 DNA: TGTGCCAGCAGCAAATCCGGGACAGCAAATGAAAAACTGTTTTTT. It codes for CASSKSGTANEKLFF. This sequence joins TRBV7-9 and TRBJ1-4; 7 bases agree with TRBD1. The junction had 8 bases not matched to a gene; V was cut back by 5 bases and J by 5 bases. The CDR3 has 15 residues. Germline V gives CDR1 SEHNR, CDR2 FQNEAQ (reference sequence).

In this sample, this clone turned up a few times. Different DNA sequences within this sample yield the same CDR3. This chain links TRBV9 with TRBJ2-3, with 8 bases fitting TRBD2. The CDR3 covers 17 residues. With 0 bases clipped from V and 6 bases from J, the junction kept 12 bases outside the gene matches. The germline CDR1 and CDR2 sequences are SGDLS and YYNGEE. CDR3 DNA: TGTGCCAGCAGCGTAGCACCCCGGGGGGGAAGAGGGGATACGCAGTATTTT. Translated, it gives CASSVAPRGGRGDTQYF.

This chain links TRBV5-4 with TRBJ1-2, with 10 bases lining up with TRBD1. The CDR3 covers 15 residues. The V gene's germline CDR1 is SGHNT and CDR2 YYREEE (reference sequence). With V trimmed by 4 bases and J by 7 bases, 10 bases remained unmatched. This CDR3 reads CASSRGGTGDSGYTF. For the CDR3, the DNA is TGTGCCAGCAGCCGGGGCGGGACAGGGGACTCTGGCTACACCTTC.

This CDR3 is CASRAGGAYGYTF. The CDR3 coding sequence is TGTGCCAGCCGAGCAGGGGGTGCCTATGGCTACACCTTC. V and J are TRBV28 and TRBJ1-2; 7 bases line up with TRBD1. The junction had 7 bases not matched to a gene; V was cut back by 8 bases and J by 4 bases. The CDR3 consists of 13 residues. The germline V gene encodes CDR1 MDHEN and CDR2 SYDVKM.

This clone was recorded a few times. This chain connects TRBV18 to TRBJ2-7, with TRBD1 matching 7 bases. V shed 2 bases and J 3 bases; nucleotides not matched to a gene: 7. Looked up from germline, CDR1 is KGHSH and CDR2 is LQKENI. The CDR3 spans 15 residues. The CDR3 loop reads CASSPVRTGGYEQYF. The CDR3 coding sequence is TGTGCCAGCTCACCAGTTAGGACAGGAGGCTACGAGCAGTACTTC.

This chain uses TRBV14 with TRBJ2-3; 9 positions agree with TRBD2. With V trimmed by 4 bases and J by 5 bases, 13 bases remained unmatched. Germline CDR1 is SGHDN and CDR2 is FVKESK. The CDR3 is made up of 17 amino acids. DNA of the CDR3: TGTGCCAGCAGCCTAAGAAGAGAGACTAGCGGCCTAGATACGCAGTATTTT. Translation: CASSLRRETSGLDTQYF.

V usage is TRBV5-1 and J usage is TRBJ2-1; 7 bases fit TRBD1. CDR1 is SGHRS, CDR2 YFSETQ, per germline. V dropped 2 bases and J dropped 6; count of bases not matched to a gene: 2. The length of the CDR3 is 13 residues. The chain's CDR3 is CASSLRQGNEQFF. As DNA, the CDR3 is TGCGCCAGCAGCTTAAGACAGGGCAATGAGCAGTTCTTC.

This clone was seen a handful of times. The genes are TRBV7-9 and TRBJ2-5, with 8 nucleotides matching TRBD1. Germline V gives CDR1 SEHNR, CDR2 FQNEAQ (reference sequence). The CDR3 runs 15 residues. J gave up 2 bases and V 0 bases, and 2 bases lay outside the gene matches. The CDR3 sequence is CASSLATGGQETQYF. CDR3 nucleotide sequence: TGTGCCAGCAGCTTAGCAACAGGGGGGCAAGAGACCCAGTACTTC. The full variable domain, with the rest looked up from reference TRBV7-9 and TRBJ2-5, is DTGVSQNPRHKITKRGQNVTFRCDPISEHNRLYWYRQTLGQGPEFLTYFQNEAQLEKSRLLSDRFSAERPKGSFSTLEIQRTEQGDSAMYLCASSLATGGQETQYFGPGTRLLVL.

The genes are TRBV7-9 and TRBJ2-7; maybe TRBD1 (6 bases). The CDR3 runs 15 residues. Germline CDR1 SEHNR, CDR2 FQNEAQ (reference sequence). V shed 2 bases and J shed 2 bases, with 13 bases lying between them. The CDR3 region is CASSLTGKGAYEQYF. The CDR3 bases are TGTGCCAGCAGCTTAACCGGGAAGGGGGCCTACGAGCAGTACTTC.

The rearrangement links TRBV10-3 to TRBJ2-1; possible D gene TRBD1, 6 bases. The CDR3 extends over 14 amino acids. Germline assignment: CDR1 ENHRY and CDR2 SYGVKD. Deletions cut 6 bases from V and 5 bases from J, with 14 bases between. The CDR3 sequence is CAIRTGLGDNEQFF. Written as DNA, the CDR3 is TGTGCCATCAGGACAGGATTGGGGGACAATGAGCAGTTCTTC.

The rearrangement uses TRBV7-2 and TRBJ2-1; 13 positions match TRBD2. The CDR3 is 15 amino acids. Trimming took 5 bases from V and 7 from J; bases not matched to a gene: 5. CDR1 and CDR2 from the germline V gene are SGHTA and FQGNSA. The CDR3 sequence: CASSEKGLAGNEQFF. CDR3 nucleotide sequence: TGTGCCAGCAGCGAGAAGGGACTAGCGGGAAATGAGCAGTTCTTC.

This clone has just a few counts. The chain links TRBV28 to TRBJ2-7; TRBD2 aligns across 8 bases. The CDR3 contains 14 residues. Germline CDR1 and CDR2: MDHEN and SYDVKM. Unmatched junction bases numbered 5, after V lost 7 bases and J lost 0 bases. Here the CDR3 DNA reads TGTGCCAGCACTGTAGCGGGGAGCTCCTACGAGCAGTACTTC. This translates into CASTVAGSSYEQYF. Supplemented by reference TRBV28 and TRBJ2-7, the full variable domain reads DVKVTQSSRYLVKRTGEKVFLECVQDMDHENMFWYRQDPGLGLRLIYFSYDVKMKEKGDIPEGYSVSREKKERFSLILESASTNQTSMYLCASTVAGSSYEQYFGPGTRLTVT.

This chain connects TRBV4-2 to TRBJ1-4; D gene unclear. V was trimmed by 1 base and J by 4 bases, leaving 10 bases between them. The CDR3 sequence is 15 residues long. Germline CDR1 is LGHNA and CDR2 is YNFKEQ. The DNA for the CDR3 is TGTGCCAGCAGCCAAGTTGGCGGGCTTAATGAAAAACTGTTTTTT. The encoded protein is CASSQVGGLNEKLFF.

In this sample, this clone turned up a few times. For the CDR3, the DNA is TGTGCCAGCAGTCTTGGACAGGGGCCGGAGTACTTC. Residues: CASSLGQGPEYF. This chain connects TRBV7-3 to TRBJ2-5; TRBD1 agrees at 9 bases. Germline V gene sequence: CDR1 SGHTA, CDR2 FQGTGA. The CDR3 sequence is 12 residues long. After removal of 6 bases from V and 12 bases from J, the junction contained 8 bases not matched to a gene. Full variable domain (rest looked up from reference TRBV7-3 and TRBJ2-5): GAGVSQTPSNKVTEKGKYVELRCDPISGHTALYWYRQSLGQGPEFLIYFQGTGAADDSGLPNDRFFAVRPEGSVSTLKIQRTERGDSAVYLCASSLGQGPEYFGPGTRLLVL.

The chain is built from TRBV5-1 and TRBJ1-5, with D possibly TRBD1 on 5 matching bases. Germline V gene sequence: CDR1 SGHRS, CDR2 YFSETQ. V lost 5 bases and J 3 bases, leaving 15 bases between the germline ends. The CDR3 spans 15 residues. The CDR3 loop is CASRPTGSPNQPQHF. Written as DNA, the CDR3 is TGCGCCAGCAGACCCACAGGATCCCCCAATCAGCCCCAGCATTTT.